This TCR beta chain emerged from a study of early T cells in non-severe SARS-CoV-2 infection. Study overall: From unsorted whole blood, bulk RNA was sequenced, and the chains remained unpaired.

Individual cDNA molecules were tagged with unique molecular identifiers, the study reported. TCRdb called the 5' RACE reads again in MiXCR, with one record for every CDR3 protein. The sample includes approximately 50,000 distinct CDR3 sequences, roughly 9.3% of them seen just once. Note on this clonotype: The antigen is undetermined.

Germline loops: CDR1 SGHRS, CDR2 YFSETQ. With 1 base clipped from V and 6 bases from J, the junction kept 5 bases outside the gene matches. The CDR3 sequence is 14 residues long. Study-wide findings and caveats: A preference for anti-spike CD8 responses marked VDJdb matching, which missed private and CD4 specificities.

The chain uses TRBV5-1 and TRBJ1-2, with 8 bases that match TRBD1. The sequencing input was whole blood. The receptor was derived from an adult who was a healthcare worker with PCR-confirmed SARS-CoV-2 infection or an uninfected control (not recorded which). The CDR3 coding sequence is TGCGCCAGCAGCTTGAGTTCAGGGGGCGATGGCTACACCTTC. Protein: CASSLSSGGDGYTF.